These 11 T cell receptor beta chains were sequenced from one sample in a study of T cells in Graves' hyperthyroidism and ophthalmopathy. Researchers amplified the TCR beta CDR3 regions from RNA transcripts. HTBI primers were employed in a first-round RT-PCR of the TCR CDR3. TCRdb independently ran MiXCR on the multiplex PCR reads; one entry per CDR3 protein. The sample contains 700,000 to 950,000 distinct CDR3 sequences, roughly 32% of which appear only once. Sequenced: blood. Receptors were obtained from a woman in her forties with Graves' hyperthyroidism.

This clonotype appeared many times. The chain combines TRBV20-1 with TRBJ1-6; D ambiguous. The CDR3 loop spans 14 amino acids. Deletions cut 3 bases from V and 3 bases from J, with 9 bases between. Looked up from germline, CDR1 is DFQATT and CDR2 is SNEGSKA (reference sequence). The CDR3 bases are TGCAGTGCTAGGTCGCTCCACTATAATTCACCCCTCCACTTT. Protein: CSARSLHYNSPLHF.

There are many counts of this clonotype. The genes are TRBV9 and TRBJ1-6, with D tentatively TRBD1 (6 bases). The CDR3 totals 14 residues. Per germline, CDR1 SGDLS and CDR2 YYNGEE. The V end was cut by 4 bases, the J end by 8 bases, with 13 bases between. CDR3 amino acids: CASSNPTGYSPLHF. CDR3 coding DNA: TGTGCCAGCAGCAACCCGACAGGCTATTCACCCCTCCACTTT.

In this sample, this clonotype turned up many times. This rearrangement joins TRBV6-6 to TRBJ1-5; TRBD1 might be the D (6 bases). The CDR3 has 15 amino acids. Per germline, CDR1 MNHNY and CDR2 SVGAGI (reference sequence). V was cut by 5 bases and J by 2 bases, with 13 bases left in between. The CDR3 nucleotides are TGTGCCAGCAGTCGGACAGCACGGGGCAATCAGCCCCAGCATTTT. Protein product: CASSRTARGNQPQHF.

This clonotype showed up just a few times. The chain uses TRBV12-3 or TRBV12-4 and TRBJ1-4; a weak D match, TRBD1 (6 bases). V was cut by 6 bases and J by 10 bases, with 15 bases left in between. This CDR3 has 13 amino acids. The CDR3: CASSPGGLGKLFF. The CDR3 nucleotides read TGTGCCAGCAGCCCGGGGGGCCTGGGAAAACTGTTTTTT.

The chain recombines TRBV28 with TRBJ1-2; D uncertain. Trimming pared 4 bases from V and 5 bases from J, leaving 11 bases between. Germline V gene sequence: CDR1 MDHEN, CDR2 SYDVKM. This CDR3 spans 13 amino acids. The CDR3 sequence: CASSSPSDYGYTF. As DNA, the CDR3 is TGTGCCAGCAGTTCCCCGTCTGATTATGGCTACACCTTC.

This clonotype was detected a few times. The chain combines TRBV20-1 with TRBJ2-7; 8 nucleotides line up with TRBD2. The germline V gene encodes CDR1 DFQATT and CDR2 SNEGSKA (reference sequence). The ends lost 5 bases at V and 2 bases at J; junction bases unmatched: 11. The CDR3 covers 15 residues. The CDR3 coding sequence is TGCAGTGCTCATCCGATAGCGGGACCAACCTACGAGCAGTACTTC. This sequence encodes CSAHPIAGPTYEQYF.

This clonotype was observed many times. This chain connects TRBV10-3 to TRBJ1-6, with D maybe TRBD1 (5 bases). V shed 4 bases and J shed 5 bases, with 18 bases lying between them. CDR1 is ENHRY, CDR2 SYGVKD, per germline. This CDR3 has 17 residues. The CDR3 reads CAISVNFGDWNNSPLHF. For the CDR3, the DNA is TGTGCCATCAGTGTAAACTTTGGGGACTGGAATAATTCACCCCTCCACTTT.

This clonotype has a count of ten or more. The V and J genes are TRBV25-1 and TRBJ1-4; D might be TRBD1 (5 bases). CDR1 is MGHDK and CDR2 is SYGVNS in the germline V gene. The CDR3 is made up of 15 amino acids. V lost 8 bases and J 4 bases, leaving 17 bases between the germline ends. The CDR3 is CASAGTPDFNEKLFF. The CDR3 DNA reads TGTGCCAGCGCCGGGACCCCTGACTTTAATGAAAAACTGTTTTTT.

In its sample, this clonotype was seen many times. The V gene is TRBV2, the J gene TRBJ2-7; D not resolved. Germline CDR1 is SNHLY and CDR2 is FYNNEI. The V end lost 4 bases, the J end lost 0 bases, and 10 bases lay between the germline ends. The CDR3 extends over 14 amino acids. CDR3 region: CASSVDGFSYEQYF. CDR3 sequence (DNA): TGTGCCAGCAGTGTAGACGGATTCTCCTACGAGCAGTACTTC. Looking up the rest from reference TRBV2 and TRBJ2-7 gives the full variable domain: EPEVTQTPSHQVTQMGQEVILRCVPISNHLYFYWYRQILGQKVEFLVSFYNNEISEKSEIFDDQFSVERPDGSNFTLKIRSTKLEDSAMYFCASSVDGFSYEQYFGPGTRLTVT.

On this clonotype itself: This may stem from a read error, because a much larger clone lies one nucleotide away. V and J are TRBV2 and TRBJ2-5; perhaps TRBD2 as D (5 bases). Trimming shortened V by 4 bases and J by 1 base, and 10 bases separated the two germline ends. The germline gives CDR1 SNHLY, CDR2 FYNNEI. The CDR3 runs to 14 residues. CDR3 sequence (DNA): TGTGCCAGCAGTGCTGGCGAGGGCCAAGAGACCCAGTACTTC. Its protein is CASSAGEGQETQYF. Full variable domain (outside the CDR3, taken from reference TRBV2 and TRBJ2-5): EPEVTQTPSHQVTQMGQEVILRCVPISNHLYFYWYRQILGQKVEFLVSFYNNEISEKSEIFDDQFSVERPDGSNFTLKIRSTKLEDSAMYFCASSAGEGQETQYFGPGTRLLVL.

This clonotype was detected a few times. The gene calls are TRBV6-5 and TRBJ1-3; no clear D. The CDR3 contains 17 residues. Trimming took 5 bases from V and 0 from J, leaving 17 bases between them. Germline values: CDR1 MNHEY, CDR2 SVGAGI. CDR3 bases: TGTGCCAGCAGTGAAGGAGACGTTACCTACTCTGGAAACACCATATATTTT. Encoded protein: CASSEGDVTYSGNTIYF.